This T cell receptor beta chain was identified in a study of OX40 agonist ivuxolimab in advanced cancers. Generated by immunoSEQ multiplex PCR, the TCRdb table keeps only in-frame clones and is missing some. The sample shows 60,000 to 80,000 clones, 80% to 90% of them seen only once. This CDR3 comprises 14 residues. CDR1 is SGHRS, CDR2 YFSETQ, per germline. Germline trimming cut 2 bases from V and 2 bases from J; bases unmatched to any gene: 1. This sequence originates from an adult with an advanced solid tumor such as melanoma, head and neck, liver or kidney cancer. This chain connects TRBV5-1 to TRBJ2-1, with 7 bases lining up with TRBD1. Specimen: CD4+ or CD8+ T cells sorted from blood, collected in a trial of the OX40 agonist ivuxolimab. The CDR3 DNA reads TGCGCCAGCAGCTTAGACAGGGCCTACAATGAGCAGTTCTTC. The encoded protein is CASSLDRAYNEQFF. Supplemented by reference TRBV5-1 and TRBJ2-1, the full variable domain reads KAGVTQTPRYLIKTRGQQVTLSCSPISGHRSVSWYQQTPGQGLQFLFEYFSETQRNKGNFPGRFSGRQFSNSRSEMNVSTLELGDSALYLCASSLDRAYNEQFFGPGTRLTVL.